Sequencing of this TCR beta chain was carried out in a study of T cell responses to AZD1222 COVID-19 vaccine. Whole-study results and caveats: Close to half of all spike-specific TCRs reportedly target regions of the variants that are unmutated. Baseline antibody screening turned up just six or seven seropositive AZD1222 recipients. Among vaccine-associated CD4 TCRs, coverage spanned spike, with dominance at 160-218 and 743-854.

Note on this clone: No antigen is known for it.

Sequencing was performed with immunoSEQ multiplex PCR; in TCRdb, only in-frame clones are kept and a portion is missing. The sample records fewer than 70,000 clones, approximately 89% being singletons. J lost 4 bases, V lost 2 bases, and 3 bases had no gene match. The CDR3 covers 15 residues. From germline, CDR1 is SGHVS and CDR2 FQNEAQ. The chain couples TRBV7-8 to TRBJ1-2; TRBD1 matches at 11 bases. The TCR sequence derives from an adult who received the AZD1222 COVID-19 vaccine. The sequencing used peripheral blood, collected 28 days after the second AZD1222 dose. In DNA form, the CDR3 reads TGTGCCAGCAGCTTATCCGGACAGGGGGCCTATGGCTACACCTTC. Its protein is CASSLSGQGAYGYTF.